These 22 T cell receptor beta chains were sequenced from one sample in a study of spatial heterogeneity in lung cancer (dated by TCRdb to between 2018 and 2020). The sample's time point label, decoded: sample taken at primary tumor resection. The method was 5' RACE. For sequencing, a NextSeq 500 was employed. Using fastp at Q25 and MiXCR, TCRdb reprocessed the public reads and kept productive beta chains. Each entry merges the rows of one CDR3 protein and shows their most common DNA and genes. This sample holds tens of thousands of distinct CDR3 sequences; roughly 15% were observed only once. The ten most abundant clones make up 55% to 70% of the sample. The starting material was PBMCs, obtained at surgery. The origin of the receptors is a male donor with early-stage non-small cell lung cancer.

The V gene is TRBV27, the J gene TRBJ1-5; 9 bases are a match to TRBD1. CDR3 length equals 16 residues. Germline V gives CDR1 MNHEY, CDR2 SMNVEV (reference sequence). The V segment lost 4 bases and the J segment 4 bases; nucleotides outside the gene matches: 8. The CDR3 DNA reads TGTGCCAGCAGTTCACTACAGGGGGCGATAAATCAGCCCCAGCATTTT. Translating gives CASSSLQGAINQPQHF.

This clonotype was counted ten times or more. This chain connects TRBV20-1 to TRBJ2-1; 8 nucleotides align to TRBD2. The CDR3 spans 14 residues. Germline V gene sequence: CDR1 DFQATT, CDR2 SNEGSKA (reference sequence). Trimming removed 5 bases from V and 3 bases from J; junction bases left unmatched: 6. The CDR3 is CSALDGRGYNEQFF. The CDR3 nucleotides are TGCAGTGCTCTAGACGGGAGGGGCTACAATGAGCAGTTCTTC.

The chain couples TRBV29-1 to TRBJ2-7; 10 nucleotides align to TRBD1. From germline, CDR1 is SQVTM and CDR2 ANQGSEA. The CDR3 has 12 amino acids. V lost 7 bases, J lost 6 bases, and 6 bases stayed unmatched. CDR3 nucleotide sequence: TGCAGCGCTATCCGGACAGGGGGCGAGCAGTACTTC. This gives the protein CSAIRTGGEQYF.

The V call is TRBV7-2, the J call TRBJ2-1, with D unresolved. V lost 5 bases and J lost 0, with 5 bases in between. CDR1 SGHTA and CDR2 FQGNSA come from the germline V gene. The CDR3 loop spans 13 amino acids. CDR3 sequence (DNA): TGTGCCAGCAGCATCCCCTCCTACAATGAGCAGTTCTTC. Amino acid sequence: CASSIPSYNEQFF.

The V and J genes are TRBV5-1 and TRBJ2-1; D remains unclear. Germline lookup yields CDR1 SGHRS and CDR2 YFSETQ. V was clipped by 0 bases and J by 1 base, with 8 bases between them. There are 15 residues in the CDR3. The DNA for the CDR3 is TGCGCCAGCAGCTTGGCCGCGTATTCCTACAATGAGCAGTTCTTC. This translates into CASSLAAYSYNEQFF.

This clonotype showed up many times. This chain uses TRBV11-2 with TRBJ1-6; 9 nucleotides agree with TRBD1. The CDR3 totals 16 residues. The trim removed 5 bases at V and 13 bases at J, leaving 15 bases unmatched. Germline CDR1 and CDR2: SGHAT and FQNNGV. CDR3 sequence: CASSGRTGQGLIPLHF. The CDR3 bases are TGTGCCAGCAGCGGAAGGACCGGACAGGGGCTCATTCCCCTCCACTTT.

The CDR3 here is CASSPRLRGNTGELFF. CDR3 DNA: TGTGCCAGCAGCCCCAGGTTAAGGGGGAACACCGGGGAGCTGTTTTTT. The rearrangement joins TRBV7-2 to TRBJ2-2, with D maybe TRBD1 (5 bases). The V end lost 5 bases, the J end lost 1 base, and 14 bases lay between the germline ends. The CDR3 sequence is 16 residues long. Germline CDR1 is SGHTA and CDR2 is FQGNSA.

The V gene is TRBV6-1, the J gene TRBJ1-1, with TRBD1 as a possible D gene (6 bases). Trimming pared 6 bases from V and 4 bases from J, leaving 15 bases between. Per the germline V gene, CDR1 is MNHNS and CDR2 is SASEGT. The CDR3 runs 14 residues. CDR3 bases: TGTGCCAGCAGGGATAACAGGGTCGGCACTGAAGCTTTCTTT. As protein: CASRDNRVGTEAFF.

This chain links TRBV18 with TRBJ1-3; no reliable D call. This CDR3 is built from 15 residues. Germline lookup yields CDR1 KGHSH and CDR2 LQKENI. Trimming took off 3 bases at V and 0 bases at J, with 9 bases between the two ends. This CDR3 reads CASSPNAISGNTIYF. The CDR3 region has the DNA TGTGCCAGCTCACCTAACGCTATCTCTGGAAACACCATATATTTT.

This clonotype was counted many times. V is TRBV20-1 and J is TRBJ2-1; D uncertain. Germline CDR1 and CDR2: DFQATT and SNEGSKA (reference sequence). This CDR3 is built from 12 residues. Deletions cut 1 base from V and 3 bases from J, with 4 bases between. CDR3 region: CSARGSYNEQFF. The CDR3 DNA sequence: TGCAGTGCTAGAGGTAGCTACAATGAGCAGTTCTTC.

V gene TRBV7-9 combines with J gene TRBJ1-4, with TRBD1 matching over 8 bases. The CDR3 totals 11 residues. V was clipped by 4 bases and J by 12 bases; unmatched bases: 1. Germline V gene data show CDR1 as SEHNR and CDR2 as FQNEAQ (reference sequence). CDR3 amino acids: CASSSGGELFF. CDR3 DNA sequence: TGTGCCAGCAGCTCAGGGGGCGAACTGTTTTTT.

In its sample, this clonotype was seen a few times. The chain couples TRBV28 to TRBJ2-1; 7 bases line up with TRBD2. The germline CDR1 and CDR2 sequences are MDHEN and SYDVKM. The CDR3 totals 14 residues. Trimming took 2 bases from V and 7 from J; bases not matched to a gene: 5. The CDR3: CASSLAGVRNEQFF. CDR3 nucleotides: TGTGCCAGCAGTTTAGCGGGAGTGAGGAATGAGCAGTTCTTC.

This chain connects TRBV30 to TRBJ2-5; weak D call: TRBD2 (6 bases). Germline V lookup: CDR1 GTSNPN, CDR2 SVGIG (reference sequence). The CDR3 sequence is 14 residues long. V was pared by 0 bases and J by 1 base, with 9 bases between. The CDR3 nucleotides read TGTGCCTGGAGTGTAGGAGGGTTCCAAGAGACCCAGTACTTC. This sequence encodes CAWSVGGFQETQYF. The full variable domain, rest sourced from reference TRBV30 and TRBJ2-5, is SQTIHQWPATLVQPVGSPLSLECTVEGTSNPNLYWYRQAAGRGLQLLFYSVGIGQISSEVPQNLSASRPQDRQFILSSKKLLLSDSGFYLCAWSVGGFQETQYFGPGTRLLVL.

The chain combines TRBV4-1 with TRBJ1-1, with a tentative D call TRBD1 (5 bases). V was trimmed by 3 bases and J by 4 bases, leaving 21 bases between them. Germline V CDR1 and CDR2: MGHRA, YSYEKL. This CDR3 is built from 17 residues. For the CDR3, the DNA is TGCGCCAGCAGCCAGAAGGACGGGGGAGGGCCCATCACTGAAGCTTTCTTT. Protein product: CASSQKDGGGPITEAFF.

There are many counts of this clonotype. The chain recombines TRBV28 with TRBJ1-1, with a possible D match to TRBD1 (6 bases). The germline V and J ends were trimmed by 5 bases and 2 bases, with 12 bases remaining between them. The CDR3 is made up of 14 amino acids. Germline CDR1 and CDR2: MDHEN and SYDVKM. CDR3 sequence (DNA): TGTGCCAGCAGTCCTACAGGGTTCAACACTGAAGCTTTCTTT. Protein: CASSPTGFNTEAFF.

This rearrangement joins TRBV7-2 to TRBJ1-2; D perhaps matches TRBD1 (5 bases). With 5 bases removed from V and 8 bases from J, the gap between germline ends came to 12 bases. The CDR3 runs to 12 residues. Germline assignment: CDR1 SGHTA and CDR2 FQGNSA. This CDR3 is CASSPRTTGYTF. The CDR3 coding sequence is TGTGCCAGCAGCCCCCGGACAACGGGCTACACCTTC.

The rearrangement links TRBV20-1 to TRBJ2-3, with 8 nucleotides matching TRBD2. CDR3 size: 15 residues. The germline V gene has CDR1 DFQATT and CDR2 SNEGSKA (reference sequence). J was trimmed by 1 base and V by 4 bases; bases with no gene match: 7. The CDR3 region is CSATMKTSGTDTQYF. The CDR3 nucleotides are TGCAGTGCTACGATGAAGACTAGCGGCACAGATACGCAGTATTTT.

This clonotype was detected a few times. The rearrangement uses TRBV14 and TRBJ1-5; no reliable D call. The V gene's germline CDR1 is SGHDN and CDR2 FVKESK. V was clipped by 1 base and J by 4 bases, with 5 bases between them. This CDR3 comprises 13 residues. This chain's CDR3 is CASSQGWNQPQHF. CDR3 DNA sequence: TGTGCCAGCAGCCAAGGGTGGAATCAGCCCCAGCATTTT.

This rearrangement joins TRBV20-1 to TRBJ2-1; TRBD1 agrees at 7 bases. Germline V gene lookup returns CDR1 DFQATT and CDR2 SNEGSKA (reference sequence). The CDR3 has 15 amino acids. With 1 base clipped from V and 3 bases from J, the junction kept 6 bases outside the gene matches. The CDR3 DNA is TGCAGTGCTAGAGCGCCGGGACAGCGCTACAATGAGCAGTTCTTC. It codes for CSARAPGQRYNEQFF.

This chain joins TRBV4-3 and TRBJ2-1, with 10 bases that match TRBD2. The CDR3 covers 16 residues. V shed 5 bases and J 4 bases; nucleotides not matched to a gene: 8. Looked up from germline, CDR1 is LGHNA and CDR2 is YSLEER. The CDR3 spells CASSSRTSGEYNEQFF. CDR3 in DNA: TGCGCCAGCAGCTCCCGGACTAGCGGAGAGTACAATGAGCAGTTCTTC.

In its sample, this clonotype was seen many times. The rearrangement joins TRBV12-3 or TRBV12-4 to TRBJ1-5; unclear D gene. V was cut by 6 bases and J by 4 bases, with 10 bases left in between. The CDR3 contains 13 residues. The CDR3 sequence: CASRPQQNQPQHF. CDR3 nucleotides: TGTGCCAGCAGACCGCAGCAGAATCAGCCCCAGCATTTT.

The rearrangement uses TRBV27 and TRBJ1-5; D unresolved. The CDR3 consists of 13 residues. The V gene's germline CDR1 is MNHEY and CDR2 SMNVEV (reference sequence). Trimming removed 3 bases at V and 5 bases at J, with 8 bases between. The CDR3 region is CASSFVRDQPQHF. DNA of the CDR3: TGTGCCAGCAGTTTCGTAAGGGATCAGCCCCAGCATTTT.